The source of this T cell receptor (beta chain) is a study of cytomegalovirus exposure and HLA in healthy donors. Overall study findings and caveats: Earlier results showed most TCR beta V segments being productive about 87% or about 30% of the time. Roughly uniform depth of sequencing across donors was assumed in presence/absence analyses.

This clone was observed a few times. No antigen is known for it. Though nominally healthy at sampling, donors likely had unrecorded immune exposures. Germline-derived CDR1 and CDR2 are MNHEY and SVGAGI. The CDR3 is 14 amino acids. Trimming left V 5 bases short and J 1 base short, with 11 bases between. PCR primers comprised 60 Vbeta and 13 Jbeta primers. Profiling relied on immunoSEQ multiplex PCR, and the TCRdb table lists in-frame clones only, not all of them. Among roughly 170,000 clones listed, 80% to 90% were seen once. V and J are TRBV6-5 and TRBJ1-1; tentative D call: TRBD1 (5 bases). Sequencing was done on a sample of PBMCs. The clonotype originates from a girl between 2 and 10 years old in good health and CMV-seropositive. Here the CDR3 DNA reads TGTGCCAGCAGTATAGTACAGGAGAACACTGAAGCTTTCTTT. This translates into CASSIVQENTEAFF.